These T cell receptor beta chains were read from a single sample in a study of T cells in Graves' hyperthyroidism and ophthalmopathy. TCRdb re-derived calls from the multiplex PCR reads in MiXCR, one entry per CDR3 protein. Of some 300,000 distinct CDR3 sequences listed, approximately 16% were seen once; the top ten hold approximately 31%. Sequenced material: blood. The origin of the receptors is a man aged 25-45 years with Graves' hyperthyroidism. The CDR3 runs from the conserved cysteine through the conserved F or W. Each record gives: CDR3 protein, CDR3 DNA, D gene, J gene, clone size, V gene. A D gene is named only where the DNA matches it firmly. Not every row has a clone size; where given, it reads once, few, many or a size class.

cdr3_aa: CASSIGGGSADTQYF
cdr3_nt: TGTGCCAGCAGTATTGGGGGCGGGAGTGCAGATACGCAGTATTTT
d_call: .
j_call: TRBJ2-3
clone_size: .
v_call: TRBV6-1

cdr3_aa: CASSFSDYNEQFF
cdr3_nt: TGTGCCAGCAGCTTCAGCGACTACAATGAGCAGTTCTTC
d_call: .
j_call: TRBJ2-1
clone_size: many
v_call: TRBV11-2

cdr3_aa: CSARQGADPEAFF
cdr3_nt: TGCAGTGCTAGACAGGGGGCGGACCCTGAAGCTTTCTTT
d_call: TRBD1
j_call: TRBJ1-1
clone_size: many
v_call: TRBV20-1

cdr3_aa: CASSAVWTGGSSEAFF
cdr3_nt: TGCGCCAGCAGCGCCGTCTGGACAGGGGGATCCTCTGAAGCTTTCTTT
d_call: TRBD1
j_call: TRBJ1-1
clone_size: few
v_call: TRBV5-1

cdr3_aa: CASSQLSLRLAGNEQFF
cdr3_nt: TGCGCCAGCAGCCAATTATCTCTGAGACTAGCGGGAAATGAGCAGTTCTTC
d_call: TRBD2
j_call: TRBJ2-1
clone_size: few
v_call: TRBV4-1

cdr3_aa: CASSYSKGTLNEQYF
cdr3_nt: TGTGCCAGCAGTTACTCAAAAGGGACTCTTAACGAGCAGTACTTC
d_call: .
j_call: TRBJ2-7
clone_size: .
v_call: TRBV6-5

cdr3_aa: CSAKSFGTAYNEQFF
cdr3_nt: TGCAGTGCTAAATCTTTTGGGACAGCCTACAATGAGCAGTTCTTC
d_call: TRBD1
j_call: TRBJ2-1
clone_size: many
v_call: TRBV20-1

cdr3_aa: CASSYQLAGRGPNEKLFF
cdr3_nt: TGTGCCAGCAGTTACCAACTGGCCGGGAGGGGCCCGAATGAAAAACTGTTTTTT
d_call: .
j_call: TRBJ1-4
clone_size: many
v_call: TRBV6-6

cdr3_aa: CASSPSLSDGYTF
cdr3_nt: TGTGCCAGCTCACCATCCCTTTCGGATGGCTACACCTTC
d_call: .
j_call: TRBJ1-2
clone_size: many
v_call: TRBV18

cdr3_aa: CATSDHPRGYASTEAFF
cdr3_nt: TGTGCCACCAGTGATCACCCGAGGGGGTATGCATCTACTGAAGCTTTCTTT
d_call: .
j_call: TRBJ1-1
clone_size: many
v_call: TRBV24-1

cdr3_aa: CAISEREGSYNEQFF
cdr3_nt: TGTGCCATCAGTGAGCGGGAGGGCTCCTACAATGAGCAGTTCTTC
d_call: TRBD2
j_call: TRBJ2-1
clone_size: many
v_call: TRBV10-3

cdr3_aa: CSAREWVAGTDTQYF
cdr3_nt: TGCAGTGCTAGAGAATGGGTAGCGGGCACAGATACGCAGTATTTT
d_call: .
j_call: TRBJ2-3
clone_size: many
v_call: TRBV20-1

cdr3_aa: CASSPPRSLSYEQYF
cdr3_nt: TGTGCCAGCAGCCCCCCAAGGAGTCTCTCCTACGAGCAGTACTTC
d_call: .
j_call: TRBJ2-7
clone_size: many
v_call: TRBV11-2

cdr3_aa: CASSKDSTHNQPQHF
cdr3_nt: TGTGCCAGCAGCAAAGACAGTACCCATAATCAGCCCCAGCATTTT
d_call: .
j_call: TRBJ1-5
clone_size: .
v_call: TRBV11-2

cdr3_aa: CASGNDRANTEAFF
cdr3_nt: TGTGCCAGCGGAAACGACAGGGCGAACACTGAAGCTTTCTTT
d_call: TRBD1
j_call: TRBJ1-1
clone_size: many
v_call: TRBV6-1

cdr3_aa: CASSGTANYEQYF
cdr3_nt: TGTGCCAGCAGTGGGACAGCTAACTACGAGCAGTACTTC
d_call: .
j_call: TRBJ2-7
clone_size: many
v_call: TRBV2

cdr3_aa: CSARDPGQGDREQYF
cdr3_nt: TGCAGTGCTAGAGACCCGGGACAGGGGGATCGGGAGCAGTACTTC
d_call: TRBD1
j_call: TRBJ2-7
clone_size: many
v_call: TRBV20-1

cdr3_aa: CSVEAPGAMGTEAFF
cdr3_nt: TGCAGCGTTGAGGCCCCAGGGGCAATGGGGACTGAAGCTTTCTTT
d_call: .
j_call: TRBJ1-1
clone_size: .
v_call: TRBV29-1